This T cell receptor beta chain appears in the sequencing data of a study of control samples from healthy donors and cancer patients. The table lists this clone with a few counts. Trimming at V came to 5 bases and at J to 9 bases, leaving 9 bases not matched to a gene. Germline V gene lookup returns CDR1 SGHAT and CDR2 FQNNGV. This CDR3 contains 14 residues. This table comes from immunoSEQ multiplex PCR, and its TCRdb copy is limited to in-frame clones, with some not included. Of fewer than 200,000 clones detected, more than 80% appear once; the ten largest clones hold 1.4%. Sequencing was done on a sample of blood. The chain carries TRBV11-2 and TRBJ2-2, with 7 bases identical to TRBD2. This TCR was recovered from a man younger than 45 in good health. The DNA of the CDR3 is TGTGCCAGCAGCCCGGGGAGGGGAGCCAGGGAGCTGTTTTTT. Protein: CASSPGRGARELFF. The entire variable domain, with the rest obtained from reference TRBV11-2 and TRBJ2-2, is as follows: EAGVAQSPRYKIIEKRQSVAFWCNPISGHATLYWYQQILGQGPKLLIQFQNNGVVDDSQLPKDRFSAERLKGVDSTLKIQPAKLEDSAVYLCASSPGRGARELFFGEGSRLTVL.